This paragraph reports one T cell receptor (beta chain). V was shortened by 1 base and J by 6 bases, with 13 bases between the two germline ends. Germline V gives CDR1 KGHSH, CDR2 LQKENI. The CDR3 length is 14 residues. In the authors' methods: Nucleated cell number was recorded as an estimate derived from reference gene primer amplification. TCRdb's copy holds only in-frame clones and misses some; the assay was immunoSEQ multiplex PCR. V, J and clone size reflect that table, while D and trimming were determined from the DNA. The repertoire consists of some 87,000 clones, with around 81% occurring once and the leading ten covering about an eighth. This sample is part of a study of blood T cell repertoires in COVID-19. Study-wide background: Samples representing acute and convalescent COVID-19 were sourced from the United States, Italy and Spain. Nucleic acid was either cDNA or gDNA, and it came from T cells, B-cell-depleted T cells, or PBMCs.

The chain is built from TRBV18 and TRBJ2-7; tentatively, D is TRBD1 (7 bases). The material sequenced was peripheral blood. The receptor's source is a woman between 70 and 85 years old with active or convalescent COVID-19. The CDR3 nucleotides read TGTGCCAGCTCACCACTCGACAGGGAGGCCGAGCAGTACTTC. Translation: CASSPLDREAEQYF.